This T cell receptor (beta chain) was sequenced in a study of blood T cell repertoires in COVID-19. Study summary: The analysed material was cDNA or gDNA that came from T cells, B-cell-depleted T cells, or PBMCs.

This CDR3 is built from 12 residues. Germline V lookup: CDR1 MNHEY, CDR2 SVGAGI. The ends were cut back, 2 bases at V and 7 bases at J, with 6 bases in the middle. Methods used by the authors: Quantification of nucleated cells was approximated via reference gene primer amplification. Repertoires were generated with immunoSEQ multiplex PCR, while TCRdb's copy carries only in-frame clones and drops some. D and trimming were read from the DNA, whereas the V and J calls and clone size are those reported in that table. Of about 160,000 clones detected, more than 60% appear once; the ten largest clones hold approximately 8%.

The TCR comes from a man in his sixties with acute or convalescent COVID-19. Sample: peripheral blood. The gene calls are TRBV6-5 and TRBJ2-1, with D unclear. This CDR3 reads CASSYRSNEQFF. The DNA for the CDR3 is TGTGCCAGCAGTTACAGGAGTAATGAGCAGTTCTTC.